The 28 T cell receptor beta chains in this list originate from one sample, sequenced in a study of blood T cell repertoires in COVID-19. Here immunoSEQ multiplex PCR was the method, and the copy in TCRdb shows in-frame clones only, minus some. Among hundreds of thousands of clones, 75% to 90% were seen once, and the ten largest hold under 0.3%. Sequencing was performed on peripheral blood. The receptors shown here come from a woman aged 18 to 35 with acute or convalescent COVID-19.

The CDR3 DNA reads TGCGCCAGCAGCTCTAGCGGGGGGGCGCAGTATTTT. The encoded protein is CASSSSGGAQYF. This chain connects TRBV4-3 to TRBJ2-3, with TRBD2 matching 12 bases. The CDR3 length is 12 residues. Germline V CDR1 and CDR2: LGHNA, YSLEER. V shed 5 bases, J shed 10 bases, and the junction held 1 base outside the gene matches.

This sequence joins TRBV27 and TRBJ2-2; TRBD1 aligns across 8 bases. Trimming at V came to 8 bases and at J to 7 bases, leaving 9 bases not matched to a gene. This CDR3 contains 14 residues. Per germline, CDR1 MNHEY and CDR2 SMNVEV (reference sequence). The CDR3 bases are TGTGCCAGCGGGGTCAGGGGGCTTCTCGGGGAGCTGTTTTTT. Its protein product is CASGVRGLLGELFF.

This chain links TRBV11-1 with TRBJ1-6, with TRBD1 matching 9 bases. CDR1 is SGHAT, CDR2 FQDESV, per germline (reference sequence). The CDR3 length is 15 residues. The trim removed 5 bases at V and 7 bases at J, leaving 6 bases unmatched. The CDR3 coding sequence is TGTGCCAGCAGCCTCTTCGGGACAGGGAATTCACCCCTCCACTTT. This gives the protein CASSLFGTGNSPLHF.

The chain joins TRBV5-1 to TRBJ1-1, with a weak D call TRBD1 (5 bases). Germline CDR1 is SGHRS and CDR2 is YFSETQ. V was pared by 6 bases and J by 3 bases, with 15 bases between. The CDR3 consists of 14 residues. CDR3 loop: CASTAMPGYTEAFF. In nucleotides, the CDR3 is TGCGCCAGCACCGCAATGCCAGGGTACACTGAAGCTTTCTTT.

The chain combines TRBV27 with TRBJ1-2; possibly TRBD1 for D (5 bases). There are 13 residues in the CDR3. With 8 bases removed from V and 6 bases from J, the gap between germline ends came to 16 bases. Germline V gene lookup returns CDR1 MNHEY and CDR2 SMNVEV (reference sequence). The CDR3 DNA sequence: TGTGCCAGCGCACGTTTGGGGGGTGATGGCTACACCTTC. Translating it yields CASARLGGDGYTF.

This chain connects TRBV19 to TRBJ1-5; D is possibly TRBD1 (5 bases). V was cut by 5 bases and J by 10 bases, with 12 bases left in between. From germline, CDR1 is LNHDA and CDR2 SQIVND (reference sequence). The CDR3 extends over 12 amino acids. In DNA, the CDR3 is TGTGCCAGTAGTCGCCAGGGATCACCCCAGCATTTT. Translated, it gives CASSRQGSPQHF.

This sequence joins TRBV6-5 and TRBJ1-1; 9 nucleotides line up with TRBD1. CDR3 length: 14 amino acids. The V gene's germline CDR1 is MNHEY and CDR2 SVGAGI. With 5 bases clipped from V and 4 bases from J, the junction kept 5 bases outside the gene matches. The CDR3 nucleotides are TGTGCCAGCAGTCTCACAGGGGGCGGCACTGAAGCTTTCTTT. It encodes CASSLTGGGTEAFF.

J is TRBJ2-7 and V is TRBV9; 7 bases line up with TRBD1. The ends lost 0 bases at V and 7 bases at J; junction bases unmatched: 10. Germline V gene sequence: CDR1 SGDLS, CDR2 YYNGEE. CDR3 length: 15 residues. Here the CDR3 DNA reads TGTGCCAGCAGCGTAGTGGCAGGGGGACGAGAAGAGCAGTACTTC. Translation gives CASSVVAGGREEQYF.

The chain is built from TRBV7-9 and TRBJ1-1; D unresolved. The V end was cut by 5 bases, the J end by 1 base, with 17 bases between. The germline CDR1 and CDR2 sequences are SEHNR and FQNEAQ (reference sequence). The CDR3 loop spans 16 amino acids. CDR3: CASSPMEWVPNTEAFF. Here the CDR3 DNA reads TGTGCCAGCAGCCCCATGGAGTGGGTCCCGAACACTGAAGCTTTCTTT.

The CDR3 protein is CASSDWQGSEAFF. The DNA for the CDR3 is TGTGCCAGCAGTGATTGGCAGGGATCGGAGGCTTTCTTT. The J gene is TRBJ1-1, the V gene TRBV2; D perhaps matches TRBD1 (5 bases). V lost 3 bases, J lost 11 bases, and 16 bases lay in between. The CDR3 is 13 residues long. Germline CDR1 reads SNHLY; CDR2 reads FYNNEI.

This clone was observed once. The CDR3 is CAWSVLGYEAFF. The CDR3 bases are TGTGCCTGGAGTGTACTTGGTTATGAAGCTTTCTTT. V is TRBV30 and J is TRBJ1-1; D unclear. Trimming removed 0 bases at V and 7 bases at J, with 9 bases between. Germline V gene lookup returns CDR1 GTSNPN and CDR2 SVGIG (reference sequence). CDR3 length: 12 amino acids.

The rearrangement links TRBV11-2 to TRBJ2-7; D is perhaps TRBD2 (5 bases). The V gene lost 5 bases and the J gene lost 6 bases, with 20 bases spanning the gap. Looked up from germline, CDR1 is SGHAT and CDR2 is FQNNGV. This CDR3 has 15 amino acids. This chain's CDR3 is CASSEPSGFAAEQYF. DNA for the CDR3: TGTGCCAGCAGCGAACCCTCGGGGTTTGCGGCCGAGCAGTACTTC.

The chain uses TRBV3-1 (or the pseudogene TRBV3-2) and TRBJ2-2; D is possibly TRBD1 (6 bases). This CDR3 has 14 amino acids. Trimming removed 0 bases from V and 10 bases from J, with 12 bases in between. Germline V lookup: CDR1 LGHDT, CDR2 YNNKEL (reference sequence). The CDR3 nucleotides are TGTGCCAGCAGCCAAGATCAATGGGGGCCGGAGCTGTTTTTT. It is translated as CASSQDQWGPELFF.

The chain links TRBV24-1 to TRBJ2-4; perhaps TRBD1 as D (7 bases). There are 14 residues in the CDR3. The ends were cut back, 10 bases at V and 3 bases at J, with 15 bases in the middle. The V gene's germline CDR1 is KGHDR and CDR2 SFDVKD. This chain's CDR3 is CATAQGGDKNIQYF. DNA of the CDR3: TGTGCCACAGCCCAGGGGGGAGACAAAAACATTCAGTACTTC.

A single count supports this clone. This chain uses TRBV5-1 with TRBJ2-3; TRBD2 agrees at 9 bases. The V and J ends lost 0 bases and 5 bases, in that order; junction bases with no gene match: 4. The CDR3 is made up of 15 amino acids. CDR1 and CDR2 (germline): SGHRS, YFSETQ. As DNA, the CDR3 is TGCGCCAGCAGCTTGGTTGCTAGCGGGGTAGATACGCAGTATTTT. Its translation is CASSLVASGVDTQYF.

Here the CDR3 reads CASLLGEGFGVNTEAFF. Written as DNA, the CDR3 is TGTGCCAGCCTACTTGGGGAGGGGTTTGGAGTGAACACTGAAGCTTTCTTT. The rearrangement uses TRBV21-1 and TRBJ1-1. TRBV21-1 is reported as a pseudogene. CDR3 size: 17 residues.

The V call is TRBV5-1, the J call TRBJ1-1; TRBD1 agrees at 8 bases. The CDR3 runs 16 residues. V lost 0 bases, J lost 5 bases, and 9 bases stayed unmatched. From germline, CDR1 is SGHRS and CDR2 YFSETQ. The CDR3, as DNA: TGCGCCAGCAGCTTGGGGACAGGGCTCTTAACAACTGAAGCTTTCTTT. Its protein is CASSLGTGLLTTEAFF.

This clone has a single count. This chain connects TRBV5-1 to TRBJ2-3; possible D gene TRBD2, 6 bases. Trimming took off 0 bases at V and 2 bases at J, with 13 bases between the two ends. The CDR3 length is 16 residues. Germline V lookup: CDR1 SGHRS, CDR2 YFSETQ. The CDR3 nucleotides are TGCGCCAGCAGCTTGGGTGGAGGGGCCCACACAGATACGCAGTATTTT. Its protein product is CASSLGGGAHTDTQYF.

V gene TRBV30 combines with J gene TRBJ1-3; 9 bases align to TRBD1. The CDR3 covers 14 residues. V trimming: 5 bases; J trimming: 0 bases; junction bases outside the gene matches: 2. In germline, CDR1 is GTSNPN, CDR2 SVGIG (reference sequence). The CDR3 DNA is TGTGCCTGGGGACAGGGGAGCTCTGGAAACACCATATATTTT. Translated, it gives CAWGQGSSGNTIYF.

The chain uses TRBV9 and TRBJ1-1; 8 bases agree with TRBD1. CDR3 length: 16 amino acids. The germline V gene has CDR1 SGDLS and CDR2 YYNGEE. The J segment lost 0 bases and the V segment lost 4 bases, leaving 8 bases of the junction unmatched. CDR3 sequence reads: CASSPSGTGLNTEAFF. The DNA of the CDR3 is TGTGCCAGCAGCCCCTCCGGGACAGGATTGAACACTGAAGCTTTCTTT.

The chain carries TRBV5-1 and TRBJ2-7; 9 nucleotides align to TRBD2. The germline V gene encodes CDR1 SGHRS and CDR2 YFSETQ. This CDR3 is built from 14 residues. With V trimmed by 7 bases and J by 7 bases, 12 bases remained unmatched. The CDR3 DNA reads as TGCGCCAGCGCGGTAGCGGGGGACCTTAGGGAGCAGTACTTC. Its protein product is CASAVAGDLREQYF. Full variable domain (missing parts from reference TRBV5-1 and TRBJ2-7): KAGVTQTPRYLIKTRGQQVTLSCSPISGHRSVSWYQQTPGQGLQFLFEYFSETQRNKGNFPGRFSGRQFSNSRSEMNVSTLELGDSALYLCASAVAGDLREQYFGPGTRLTVT.

V is TRBV19 and J is TRBJ1-3; tentative D call: TRBD1 (6 bases). Germline CDR1 LNHDA, CDR2 SQIVND (reference sequence). The CDR3 is 16 amino acids. V dropped 7 bases and J dropped 0 bases, with 16 bases sitting between them. CDR3 sequence: CASKVEGTLSGNTIYF. DNA for the CDR3: TGTGCCAGTAAAGTGGAAGGGACACTCTCTGGAAACACCATATATTTT.

The CDR3 bases are TGTGCCAGCAGTGAAGGACGGGATAGCAATCAGCCCCAGCATTTT. It translates to CASSEGRDSNQPQHF. This chain uses TRBV2 with TRBJ1-5; unclear D gene. The CDR3 has 15 amino acids. Trimming pared 1 base from V and 0 bases from J, leaving 7 bases between. Per the germline V gene, CDR1 is SNHLY and CDR2 is FYNNEI.

The gene calls are TRBV19 and TRBJ1-2; 8 nucleotides agree with TRBD1. This CDR3 comprises 15 residues. V shed 5 bases, J shed 4 bases, and the junction held 9 bases outside the gene matches. CDR1 and CDR2 from the germline V gene are LNHDA and SQIVND (reference sequence). The CDR3 here is CASSFRDRSSYGYTF. DNA for the CDR3: TGTGCCAGTAGTTTCCGGGACAGGAGCTCCTATGGCTACACCTTC.

In this sample, this clone turned up once. V usage is TRBV5-6 and J usage is TRBJ2-5; D gene ambiguous. CDR1 and CDR2 (germline): SGHDT, YYEEEE. The CDR3 has 13 residues. The V end lost 0 bases, the J end lost 1 base, and 4 bases lay between the germline ends. The CDR3 here is CASSLDSQETQYF. The DNA of the CDR3 is TGTGCCAGCAGCTTGGACAGCCAAGAGACCCAGTACTTC.

The chain has TRBV25-1 and TRBJ2-3; 15 nucleotides match TRBD2. This CDR3 spans 17 amino acids. V was pared by 5 bases and J by 4 bases, with 7 bases of the junction left unmatched. Germline assignment: CDR1 MGHDK and CDR2 SYGVNS. CDR3 in amino acids: CASSPGLAGGSPDTQYF. The CDR3 bases are TGTGCCAGCAGTCCGGGACTAGCGGGGGGTAGTCCAGATACGCAGTATTTT.

The rearrangement joins TRBV9 to TRBJ1-5, with 10 bases matching TRBD1. CDR1 SGDLS and CDR2 YYNGEE come from the germline V gene. This CDR3 comprises 16 residues. Trimming removed 2 bases from V and 3 bases from J; junction bases left unmatched: 5. CDR3 loop: CASSVPGTGANQPQHF. As DNA, the CDR3 is TGTGCCAGCAGCGTCCCCGGGACAGGGGCCAATCAGCCCCAGCATTTT.

The chain links TRBV3-1 (or the pseudogene TRBV3-2) to TRBJ2-3; 12 positions match TRBD2. The ends lost 4 bases at V and 4 bases at J; junction bases unmatched: 9. Germline V lookup: CDR1 LGHDT, CDR2 YNNKEL (reference sequence). The CDR3 runs to 17 residues. This CDR3 reads CASSPDLAGGPADTQYF. In nucleotides, the CDR3 is TGTGCCAGCAGCCCAGACCTAGCGGGGGGGCCGGCAGATACGCAGTATTTT.